These 14 T cell receptor beta chains share one sample of origin, sequenced in a study of T cell repertoires and Cas9 in healthy adults. Sequenced by immunoSEQ multiplex PCR; TCRdb stores in-frame clones only, minus some. This sample has 20,000 to 25,000 clones, with 75% to 95% found just once. Sequenced: CD4+ effector T cells (CD127+, CD25-, CD137-, CD154-) from PBMCs; culture status not recorded. The receptors come from a human donor in good health.

The CDR3, as DNA: TGTGCCAGCATCACACAGGGGTGGGAGGAGCTGTTTTTT. As protein: CASITQGWEELFF. V usage is TRBV28 and J usage is TRBJ2-2; the match to TRBD1 covers 7 bases. The CDR3 consists of 13 residues. The V gene end was trimmed by 7 bases and the J gene end by 10 bases; junction bases not matched to a gene: 9. The germline V gene has CDR1 MDHEN and CDR2 SYDVKM.

The V and J genes are TRBV5-1 and TRBJ2-5, with D possibly matching TRBD1 (6 bases). The V end lost 5 bases, the J end lost 1 base, and 15 bases lay between the germline ends. Germline V gene lookup returns CDR1 SGHRS and CDR2 YFSETQ. This CDR3 is 15 amino acids long. The CDR3 loop is CASSFWTEPQETQYF. The DNA of the CDR3 is TGCGCCAGCAGTTTTTGGACAGAACCCCAAGAGACCCAGTACTTC.

V and J are TRBV28 and TRBJ2-5; no reliable D call. The J call is uncertain, as TRBJ2-7 better fits the DNA end. CDR3 length: 12 amino acids. The germline gives CDR1 MDHEN, CDR2 SYDVKM. The CDR3 nucleotides are TGTGCCAGCAGTATACTTGCTAGCGAGCAGTACTTC. Protein product: CASSILASEQYF.

CDR3 in DNA: TGTGCCAGCAGCCCCGGGGAGAGGGGCGCTGAAGCTTTCTTT. Translated, it gives CASSPGERGAEAFF. J is TRBJ1-1 and V is TRBV9; D is possibly TRBD1 (5 bases). V lost 4 bases and J 6 bases, leaving 16 bases between the germline ends. The CDR3 consists of 14 residues. CDR1 is SGDLS and CDR2 is YYNGEE in the germline V gene.

The J gene is TRBJ2-7, the V gene TRBV9, with TRBD2 matching over 7 bases. The trim removed 4 bases at V and 6 bases at J, leaving 16 bases unmatched. The CDR3 is made up of 16 amino acids. The V gene's germline CDR1 is SGDLS and CDR2 YYNGEE. The CDR3 loop reads CASSSRTRQIVAEQYF. DNA of the CDR3: TGTGCCAGCAGCTCTCGGACTAGGCAAATTGTCGCCGAGCAGTACTTC.

J is TRBJ2-7 and V is TRBV5-4, with 8 bases matching TRBD1. Germline CDR1 SGHNT, CDR2 YYREEE (reference sequence). V trimming: 0 bases; J trimming: 7 bases; junction bases outside the gene matches: 12. CDR3 size: 16 residues. The CDR3 bases are TGTGCCAGCAGCTTGGTGGGACAGGACTTCTATCGGGAGCAGTACTTC. Residues: CASSLVGQDFYREQYF.

V and J are TRBV19 and TRBJ2-5; D is perhaps TRBD1 (5 bases). Germline-derived CDR1 and CDR2 are LNHDA and SQIVND (reference sequence). The V and J ends lost 6 bases and 0 bases respectively, with 20 bases between them. This CDR3 spans 17 amino acids. CDR3 sequence (DNA): TGTGCCAGTAGCAGGGAAGGGGTCCGACAGTACCAAGAGACCCAGTACTTC. Amino acids: CASSREGVRQYQETQYF.

The chain carries TRBV5-6 and TRBJ1-3; 7 nucleotides align to TRBD1. V was clipped by 2 bases and J by 2 bases; unmatched bases: 7. The CDR3 spans 16 residues. Germline values: CDR1 SGHDT, CDR2 YYEEEE. The CDR3 loop reads CASSFLGGTAGNTIYF. The CDR3 DNA reads as TGTGCCAGCAGCTTTTTGGGAGGGACAGCTGGAAACACCATATATTTT.

This rearrangement joins TRBV25-1 to TRBJ2-1, with 9 bases aligning to TRBD2. Unmatched junction bases numbered 8, after V lost 8 bases and J lost 3 bases. Germline-derived CDR1 and CDR2 are MGHDK and SYGVNS. The CDR3 consists of 15 residues. This CDR3 is CASEAGGLGYNEQFF. The CDR3 DNA reads TGTGCCAGCGAGGCGGGGGGGCTTGGCTACAATGAGCAGTTCTTC.

V and J are TRBV7-2 and TRBJ2-5; no clear D gene. There are 12 residues in the CDR3. CDR1 SGHTA and CDR2 FQGNSA come from the germline V gene. Deletions cut 3 bases from V and 5 bases from J, with 7 bases between. CDR3 in DNA: TGTGCCAGCAGCTTGATGGGGGAGACCCAGTACTTC. The encoded protein is CASSLMGETQYF.

The chain employs TRBV28 and TRBJ1-1, with D unclear. The CDR3 loop spans 13 amino acids. Trimming shortened V by 3 bases and J by 7 bases, and 12 bases separated the two germline ends. Germline V gene sequence: CDR1 MDHEN, CDR2 SYDVKM. The CDR3: CASSFSVGIEAFF. The DNA of the CDR3 is TGTGCCAGCAGTTTTAGTGTAGGGATTGAAGCTTTCTTT.

The chain has TRBV6-1 and TRBJ2-7; possible D gene TRBD1, 6 bases. With 5 bases removed from V and 7 bases from J, the gap between germline ends came to 18 bases. This CDR3 contains 14 residues. CDR1 is MNHNS and CDR2 is SASEGT in the germline V gene. The CDR3 DNA sequence: TGTGCCAGCAGTTTCGGGACCTCAACAGGGGAGCAGTACTTC. Encoded protein: CASSFGTSTGEQYF.

V is TRBV30 and J is TRBJ2-5; tentatively, D is TRBD1 (6 bases). CDR3 size: 15 residues. Germline V gives CDR1 GTSNPN, CDR2 SVGIG (reference sequence). The V gene lost 3 bases and the J gene lost 4 bases, with 18 bases spanning the gap. CDR3 coding DNA: TGTGCCTGGAGACCTTGGGGGCAGGAGTTAGAGACCCAGTACTTC. It specifies CAWRPWGQELETQYF. Supplemented by reference TRBV30 and TRBJ2-5, the full variable domain reads SQTIHQWPATLVQPVGSPLSLECTVEGTSNPNLYWYRQAAGRGLQLLFYSVGIGQISSEVPQNLSASRPQDRQFILSSKKLLLSDSGFYLCAWRPWGQELETQYFGPGTRLLVL.

The genes are TRBV19 and TRBJ1-6, with unresolved D. This CDR3 comprises 15 residues. V gave up 2 bases and J gave up 12 bases, with 17 bases separating them. CDR1 LNHDA and CDR2 SQIVND come from the germline V gene (reference sequence). The CDR3 spells CASSIRNPGGEPLHF. For the CDR3, the DNA is TGTGCCAGTAGTATAAGGAACCCAGGAGGAGAACCCCTCCACTTT.